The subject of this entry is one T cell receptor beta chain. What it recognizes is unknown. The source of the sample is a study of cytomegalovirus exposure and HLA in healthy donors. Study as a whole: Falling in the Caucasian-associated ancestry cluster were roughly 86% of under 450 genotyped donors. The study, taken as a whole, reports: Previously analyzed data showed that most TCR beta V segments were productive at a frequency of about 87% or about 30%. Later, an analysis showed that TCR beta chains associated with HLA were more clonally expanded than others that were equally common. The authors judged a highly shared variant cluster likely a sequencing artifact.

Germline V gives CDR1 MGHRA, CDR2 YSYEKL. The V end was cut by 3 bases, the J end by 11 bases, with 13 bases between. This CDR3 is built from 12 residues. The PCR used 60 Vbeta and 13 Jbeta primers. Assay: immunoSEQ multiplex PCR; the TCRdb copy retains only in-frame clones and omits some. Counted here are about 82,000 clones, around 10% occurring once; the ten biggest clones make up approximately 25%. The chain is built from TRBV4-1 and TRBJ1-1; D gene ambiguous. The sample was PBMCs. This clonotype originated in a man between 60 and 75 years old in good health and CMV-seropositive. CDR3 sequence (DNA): TGCGCCAGCAGCCAGGAGGAAAAAAAGGCTTTCTTT. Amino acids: CASSQEEKKAFF.